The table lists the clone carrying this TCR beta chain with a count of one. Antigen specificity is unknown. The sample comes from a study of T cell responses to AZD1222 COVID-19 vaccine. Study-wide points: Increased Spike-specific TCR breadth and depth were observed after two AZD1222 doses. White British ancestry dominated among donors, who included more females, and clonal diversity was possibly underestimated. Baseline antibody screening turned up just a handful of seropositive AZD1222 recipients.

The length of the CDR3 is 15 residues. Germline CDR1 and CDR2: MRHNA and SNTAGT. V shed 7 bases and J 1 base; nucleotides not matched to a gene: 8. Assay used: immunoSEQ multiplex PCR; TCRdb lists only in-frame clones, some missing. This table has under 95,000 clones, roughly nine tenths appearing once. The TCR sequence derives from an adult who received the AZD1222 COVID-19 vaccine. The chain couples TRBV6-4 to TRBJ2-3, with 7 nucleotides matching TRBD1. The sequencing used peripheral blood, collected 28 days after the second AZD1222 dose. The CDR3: CASTLDRTRTDTQYF. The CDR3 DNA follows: TGTGCCAGCACCCTGGACAGGACCCGCACAGATACGCAGTATTTT.